These 16 T cell receptor beta chains share one sample of origin, sequenced in a study of shared clonotypes between healthy human individuals. Some clones are missing from TCRdb's copy, which holds only in-frame ones; the method was immunoSEQ multiplex PCR. This table holds hundreds of thousands of clones, around 77% found once. Sequenced: PBMCs. The origin of the receptors is a woman aged 40 to 50 in good health. Some clones in this sample may be carry-over from other donors' samples.

V and J are TRBV5-1 and TRBJ2-7; D might be TRBD1 (6 bases). The germline V and J ends were trimmed by 0 bases and 5 bases, with 12 bases remaining between them. This CDR3 is 14 amino acids long. Germline-derived CDR1 and CDR2 are SGHRS and YFSETQ. CDR3 DNA sequence: TGCGCCAGCAGCTTGGCCCCCCAGGGGAACGAGCAGTACTTC. The encoded protein is CASSLAPQGNEQYF.

In this sample, this clone turned up once. The chain has TRBV5-1 and TRBJ2-5; D possibly corresponds to TRBD1 (5 bases). With the DNA end fitting TRBJ2-7 better, the J assignment may be wrong. This CDR3 is 14 amino acids long. Germline V CDR1 and CDR2: SGHRS, YFSETQ. The CDR3 nucleotides are TGCGCCAGCAGGTCCCAGACAGTCACCTGCGAGCAGTACTTC. It yields the protein CASRSQTVTCEQYF.

The chain combines TRBV19 with TRBJ2-7, with D hard to call. Trimming stripped 4 bases from V and 3 bases from J, with 7 bases between. Germline loops: CDR1 LNHDA, CDR2 SQIVND (reference sequence). The CDR3 is made up of 12 amino acids. The DNA of the CDR3 is TGTGCCAGTAGTACGGATCTCTACGAGCAGTACTTC. Translation: CASSTDLYEQYF.

V and J are TRBV5-1 and TRBJ1-5; no definite D call. Trimming removed 0 bases at V and 5 bases at J, with 6 bases between. This CDR3 contains 13 residues. The germline CDR1 and CDR2 sequences are SGHRS and YFSETQ. The DNA for the CDR3 is TGCGCCAGCAGCTTGGGAACGGATCAGCCCCAGCATTTT. Its translation is CASSLGTDQPQHF. The variable domain in full, completed from reference TRBV5-1 and TRBJ1-5, reads KAGVTQTPRYLIKTRGQQVTLSCSPISGHRSVSWYQQTPGQGLQFLFEYFSETQRNKGNFPGRFSGRQFSNSRSEMNVSTLELGDSALYLCASSLGTDQPQHFGDGTRLSIL.

The chain carries TRBV10-2 and TRBJ1-5; no firm D call. CDR1 is WSHSY and CDR2 is SAAADI in the germline V gene. This CDR3 contains 13 residues. Deletions cut 5 bases from V and 5 bases from J, with 10 bases between. The CDR3 is CASSPPGYQPQHF. The CDR3 DNA reads as TGCGCCAGCAGTCCCCCGGGATATCAGCCCCAGCATTTT.

This clone occurred many times. This chain uses TRBV30 with TRBJ2-7; 7 nucleotides line up with TRBD1. The CDR3 is made up of 12 amino acids. Trimming cost V 5 bases and J 3 bases; bases outside gene matches: 4. Germline values: CDR1 GTSNPN, CDR2 SVGIG (reference sequence). The CDR3 DNA sequence: TGTGCCTGGCATAACAGGGGCTACGAGCAGTACTTC. Amino acid sequence: CAWHNRGYEQYF.

The CDR3 DNA is TGTGCCAGCAGACCCGGGACAGGGGAATTGAATGAGCAGTTCTTC. It yields the protein CASRPGTGELNEQFF. The J gene is TRBJ2-1, the V gene TRBV5-4, with TRBD1 identical over 10 bases. Germline V CDR1 and CDR2: SGHNT, YYREEE (reference sequence). The V segment lost 5 bases and the J segment 7 bases; nucleotides outside the gene matches: 9. The CDR3 loop spans 15 amino acids.

Note on this clone: This likely came from a read error, as a far larger clone is one base away. Other nucleotide sequences in the sample specify the same CDR3. The chain links TRBV30 to TRBJ2-7; D gene ambiguous. Germline V gene data show CDR1 as GTSNPN and CDR2 as SVGIG (reference sequence). There are 13 residues in the CDR3. Trimming took off 0 bases at V and 6 bases at J, with 12 bases between the two ends. The CDR3 sequence is CAWSVSFESEQYF. In DNA form, the CDR3 reads TGTGCCTGGAGTGTGTCCTTCGAGAGCGAGCAGTACTTC.

This chain connects TRBV5-8 to TRBJ1-1; 9 nucleotides line up with TRBD1. With 1 base clipped from V and 1 base from J, the junction kept 5 bases outside the gene matches. The germline V gene has CDR1 SGHTS and CDR2 YDEGEE. This CDR3 has 16 residues. CDR3 region: CASSLWTGVRNTEAFF. Written as DNA, the CDR3 is TGTGCCAGCAGCTTGTGGACAGGGGTGCGGAACACTGAAGCTTTCTTT.

The V call is TRBV27, the J call TRBJ1-5; D is ambiguous. Between the trimmed V and J ends, which lost 5 bases and 0 bases, there was a span of 8 bases. Germline lookup yields CDR1 MNHEY and CDR2 SMNVEV (reference sequence). The CDR3 totals 14 residues. The CDR3 region is CASSPLNSNQPQHF. The CDR3 region has the DNA TGTGCCAGCAGTCCCTTAAATAGCAATCAGCCCCAGCATTTT.

This clone was observed a few times. The chain recombines TRBV7-2 with TRBJ1-1, with unresolved D. Germline CDR1 reads SGHTA; CDR2 reads FQGNSA. V was pared by 2 bases and J by 2 bases, with 9 bases between. The CDR3 consists of 14 residues. DNA of the CDR3: TGTGCCAGCAGCTTAAACGGGCGTAACACTGAAGCTTTCTTT. This translates into CASSLNGRNTEAFF.

V gene TRBV7-9 combines with J gene TRBJ2-3; no firm D call. This CDR3 contains 14 residues. Trimming shortened V by 5 bases and J by 4 bases, and 13 bases separated the two germline ends. Germline V gene lookup returns CDR1 SEHNR and CDR2 FQNEAQ (reference sequence). CDR3 DNA: TGTGCCAGCAGCGCACCGAATTTAGCAGATACGCAGTATTTT. It encodes CASSAPNLADTQYF.

The chain is built from TRBV4-1 and TRBJ2-3, with TRBD2 as a possible D gene (6 bases). The CDR3 contains 17 residues. Trimming cost V 2 bases and J 1 base, with 16 bases left between them. Germline loops: CDR1 MGHRA, CDR2 YSYEKL. CDR3 sequence (DNA): TGCGCCAGCAGCCAAAGCGCGACTAGTTCCGGCACAGATACGCAGTATTTT. Its protein is CASSQSATSSGTDTQYF.

Of note for this clone: It is likely a read error: a sequence one base away is far more abundant. The same CDR3 is also encoded by other DNA sequences in this sample. The V call is TRBV7-6, the J call TRBJ2-3; D might be TRBD2 (5 bases). The CDR3 spans 15 residues. Trimming stripped 1 base from V and 3 bases from J, with 11 bases between. CDR1 SGHVS and CDR2 FNYEAQ come from the germline V gene. CDR3 in amino acids: CASSLVGGRTDTQYF. Written as DNA, the CDR3 is TGTGCCAGCAGCTTAGTCGGAGGAAGGACAGATACGCAGTATTTT.

The chain joins TRBV5-4 to TRBJ2-1; no reliable D call. The germline V gene has CDR1 SGHNT and CDR2 YYREEE (reference sequence). The CDR3 length is 14 residues. The V end lost 0 bases, the J end lost 4 bases, and 8 bases lay between the germline ends. The CDR3 DNA reads as TGTGCCAGCAGCTTGGATCGGTCATACAATGAGCAGTTCTTC. Translating it yields CASSLDRSYNEQFF.

The CDR3 reads CASSERAPGQGSGELFF. CDR3 DNA sequence: TGTGCCAGCAGCGAGAGAGCACCGGGACAGGGTTCCGGGGAGCTGTTTTTT. V gene TRBV9 combines with J gene TRBJ2-2; the match to TRBD1 covers 9 bases. Germline CDR1 is SGDLS and CDR2 is YYNGEE. Unmatched junction bases numbered 12, after V lost 3 bases and J lost 6 bases. The CDR3 covers 17 residues.